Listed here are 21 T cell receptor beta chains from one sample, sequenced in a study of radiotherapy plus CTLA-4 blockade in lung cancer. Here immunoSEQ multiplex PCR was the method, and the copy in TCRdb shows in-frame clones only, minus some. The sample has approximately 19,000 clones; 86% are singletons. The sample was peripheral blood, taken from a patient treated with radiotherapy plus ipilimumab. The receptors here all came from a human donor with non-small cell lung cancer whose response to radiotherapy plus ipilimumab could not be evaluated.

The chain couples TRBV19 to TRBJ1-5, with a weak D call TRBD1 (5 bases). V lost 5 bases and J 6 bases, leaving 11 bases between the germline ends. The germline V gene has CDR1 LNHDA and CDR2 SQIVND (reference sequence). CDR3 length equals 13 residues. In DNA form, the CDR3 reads TGTGCCAGTAGTTTACAGGTTACTCAGCCCCAGCATTTT. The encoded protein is CASSLQVTQPQHF.

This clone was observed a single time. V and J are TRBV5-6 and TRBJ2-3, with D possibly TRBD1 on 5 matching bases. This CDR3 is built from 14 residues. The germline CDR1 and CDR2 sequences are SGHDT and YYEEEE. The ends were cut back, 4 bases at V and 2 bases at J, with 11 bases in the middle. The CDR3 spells CASSILGPTDTQYF. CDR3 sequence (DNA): TGTGCCAGCAGCATCCTGGGGCCCACAGATACGCAGTATTTT.

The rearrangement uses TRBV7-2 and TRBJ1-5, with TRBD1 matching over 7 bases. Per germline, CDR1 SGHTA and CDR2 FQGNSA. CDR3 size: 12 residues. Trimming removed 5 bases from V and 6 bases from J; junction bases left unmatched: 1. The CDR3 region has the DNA TGTGCCAGCAGCACAGGGGCTCAGCCCCAGCATTTT. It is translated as CASSTGAQPQHF.

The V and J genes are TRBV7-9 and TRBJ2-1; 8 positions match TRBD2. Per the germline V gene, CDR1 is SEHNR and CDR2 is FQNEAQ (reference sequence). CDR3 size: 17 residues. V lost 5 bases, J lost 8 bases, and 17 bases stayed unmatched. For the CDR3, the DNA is TGTGCCAGCAGCCGCCTGGGAGCGGGGGTCCCTAACGATGAGCAGTTCTTC. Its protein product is CASSRLGAGVPNDEQFF.

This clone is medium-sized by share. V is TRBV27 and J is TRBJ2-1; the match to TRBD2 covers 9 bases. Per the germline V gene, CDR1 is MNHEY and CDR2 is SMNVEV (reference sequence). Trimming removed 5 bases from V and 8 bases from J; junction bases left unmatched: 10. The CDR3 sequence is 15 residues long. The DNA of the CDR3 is TGTGCCAGCAGTCCGGCTAGCGGGAACACCCATGAGCAGTTCTTC. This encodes CASSPASGNTHEQFF.

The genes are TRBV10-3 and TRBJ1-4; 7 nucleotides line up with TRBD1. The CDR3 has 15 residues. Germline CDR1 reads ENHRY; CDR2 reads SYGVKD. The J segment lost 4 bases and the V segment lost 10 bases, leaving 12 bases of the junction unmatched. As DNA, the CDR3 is TGTGCCACCGGACAGGCCAACCCATTTAATGAAAAACTGTTTTTT. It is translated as CATGQANPFNEKLFF.

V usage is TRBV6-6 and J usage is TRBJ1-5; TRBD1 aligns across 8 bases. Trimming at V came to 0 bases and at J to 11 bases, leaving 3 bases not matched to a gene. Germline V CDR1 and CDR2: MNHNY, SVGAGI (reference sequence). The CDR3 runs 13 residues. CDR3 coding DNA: TGTGCCAGCAGTTACTCCGGACAGGGAGCCCAGCATTTT. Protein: CASSYSGQGAQHF.

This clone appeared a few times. In DNA form, the CDR3 reads TGTGCTCTGGGGGGGGCAGGGAATGAGCAGTTCTTC. As protein: CALGGAGNEQFF. V gene TRBV6-5 combines with J gene TRBJ2-1; the D gene is possibly TRBD2 (7 bases). This CDR3 has 12 amino acids. CDR1 and CDR2 (germline): MNHEY, SVGAGI.

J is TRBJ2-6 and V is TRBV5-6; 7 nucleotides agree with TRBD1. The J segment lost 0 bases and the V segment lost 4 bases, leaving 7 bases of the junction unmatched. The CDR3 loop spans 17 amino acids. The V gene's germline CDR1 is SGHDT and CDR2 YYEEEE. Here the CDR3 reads CASSPRQGNSGANVLTF. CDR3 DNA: TGTGCCAGCAGCCCTCGACAGGGAAACTCTGGGGCCAACGTCCTGACTTTC. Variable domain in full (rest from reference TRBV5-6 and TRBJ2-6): DAGVTQSPTHLIKTRGQQVTLRCSPKSGHDTVSWYQQALGQGPQFIFQYYEEEERQRGNFPDRFSGHQFPNYSSELNVNALLLGDSALYLCASSPRQGNSGANVLTFGAGSRLTVL.

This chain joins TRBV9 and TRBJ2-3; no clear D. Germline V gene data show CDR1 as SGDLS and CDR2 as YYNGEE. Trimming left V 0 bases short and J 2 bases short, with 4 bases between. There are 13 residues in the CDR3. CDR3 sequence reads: CASSVAFTDTQYF. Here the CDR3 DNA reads TGTGCCAGCAGCGTAGCCTTCACAGATACGCAGTATTTT.

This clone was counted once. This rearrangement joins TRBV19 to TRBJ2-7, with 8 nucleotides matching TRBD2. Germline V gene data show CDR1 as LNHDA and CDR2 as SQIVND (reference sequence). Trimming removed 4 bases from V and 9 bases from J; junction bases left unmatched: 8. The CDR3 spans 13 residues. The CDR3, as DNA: TGTGCCAGTAGTACGGGACTCCGGGAGGGGCAGTACTTC. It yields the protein CASSTGLREGQYF.

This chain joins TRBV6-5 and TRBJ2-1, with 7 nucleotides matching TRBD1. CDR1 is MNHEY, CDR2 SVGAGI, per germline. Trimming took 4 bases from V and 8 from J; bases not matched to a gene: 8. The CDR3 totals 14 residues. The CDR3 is CASSSDRATHEQFF. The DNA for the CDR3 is TGTGCCAGCAGTTCCGACAGGGCGACCCATGAGCAGTTCTTC.

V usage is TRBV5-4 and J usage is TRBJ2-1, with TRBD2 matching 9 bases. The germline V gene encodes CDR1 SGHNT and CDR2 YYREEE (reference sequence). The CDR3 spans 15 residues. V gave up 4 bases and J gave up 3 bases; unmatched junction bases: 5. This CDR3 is CASSPPTSGYNEQFF. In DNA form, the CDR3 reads TGTGCCAGCAGCCCACCGACTAGCGGCTACAATGAGCAGTTCTTC.

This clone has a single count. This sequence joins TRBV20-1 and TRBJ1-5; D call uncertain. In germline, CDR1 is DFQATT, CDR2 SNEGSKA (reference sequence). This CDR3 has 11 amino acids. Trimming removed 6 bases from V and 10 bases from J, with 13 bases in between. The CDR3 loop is CSAPTEGPQHF. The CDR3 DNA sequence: TGCAGTGCCCCAACGGAGGGTCCCCAGCATTTT.

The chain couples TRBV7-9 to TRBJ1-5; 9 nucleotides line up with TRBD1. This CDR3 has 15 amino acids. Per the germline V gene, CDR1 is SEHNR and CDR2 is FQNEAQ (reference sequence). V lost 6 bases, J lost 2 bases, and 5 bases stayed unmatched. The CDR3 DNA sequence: TGTGCCAGCAGTCGATGGACAGGGGGCAATCAGCCCCAGCATTTT. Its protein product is CASSRWTGGNQPQHF. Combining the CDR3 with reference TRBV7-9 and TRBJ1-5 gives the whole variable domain DTGVSQNPRHKITKRGQNVTFRCDPISEHNRLYWYRQTLGQGPEFLTYFQNEAQLEKSRLLSDRFSAERPKGSFSTLEIQRTEQGDSAMYLCASSRWTGGNQPQHFGDGTRLSIL.

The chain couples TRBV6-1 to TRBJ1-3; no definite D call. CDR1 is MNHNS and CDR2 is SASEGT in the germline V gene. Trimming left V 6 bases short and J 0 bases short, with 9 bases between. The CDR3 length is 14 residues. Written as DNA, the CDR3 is TGTGCCAGCAGGGAGGGAAGCTCTGGAAACACCATATATTTT. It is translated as CASREGSSGNTIYF.

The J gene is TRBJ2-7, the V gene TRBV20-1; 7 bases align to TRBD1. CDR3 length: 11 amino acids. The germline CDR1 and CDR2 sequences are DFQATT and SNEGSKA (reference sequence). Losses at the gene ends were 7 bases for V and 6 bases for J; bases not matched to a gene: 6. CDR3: CSVGTVFEQYF. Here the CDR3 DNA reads TGCAGTGTTGGGACAGTATTCGAGCAGTACTTC.

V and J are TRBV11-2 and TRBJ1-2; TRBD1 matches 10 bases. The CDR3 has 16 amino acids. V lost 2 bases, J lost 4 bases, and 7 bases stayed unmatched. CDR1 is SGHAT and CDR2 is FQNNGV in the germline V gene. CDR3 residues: CASSLSLDRGIYGYTF. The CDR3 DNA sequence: TGTGCCAGCAGCTTATCCCTGGACAGGGGGATCTATGGCTACACCTTC.

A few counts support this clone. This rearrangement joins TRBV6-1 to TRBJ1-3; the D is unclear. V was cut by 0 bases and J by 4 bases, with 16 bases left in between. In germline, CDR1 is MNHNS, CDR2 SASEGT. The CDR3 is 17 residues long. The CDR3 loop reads CASSEASMPYGGNTIYF. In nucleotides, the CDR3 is TGTGCCAGCAGTGAAGCGAGTATGCCTTACGGGGGAAACACCATATATTTT.

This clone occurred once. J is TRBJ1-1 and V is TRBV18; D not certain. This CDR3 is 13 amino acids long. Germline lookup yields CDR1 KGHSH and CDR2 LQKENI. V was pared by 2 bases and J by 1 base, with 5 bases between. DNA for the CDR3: TGTGCCAGCTCACCAGGGCAGAACACTGAAGCTTTCTTT. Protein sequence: CASSPGQNTEAFF.

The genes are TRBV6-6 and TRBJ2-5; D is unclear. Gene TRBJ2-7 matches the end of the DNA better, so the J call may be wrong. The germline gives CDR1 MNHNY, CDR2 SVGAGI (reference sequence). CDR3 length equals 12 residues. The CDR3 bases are TGTGCCAGCAGTTCCAACTCCTACGAGCAGTACTTC. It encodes CASSSNSYEQYF.